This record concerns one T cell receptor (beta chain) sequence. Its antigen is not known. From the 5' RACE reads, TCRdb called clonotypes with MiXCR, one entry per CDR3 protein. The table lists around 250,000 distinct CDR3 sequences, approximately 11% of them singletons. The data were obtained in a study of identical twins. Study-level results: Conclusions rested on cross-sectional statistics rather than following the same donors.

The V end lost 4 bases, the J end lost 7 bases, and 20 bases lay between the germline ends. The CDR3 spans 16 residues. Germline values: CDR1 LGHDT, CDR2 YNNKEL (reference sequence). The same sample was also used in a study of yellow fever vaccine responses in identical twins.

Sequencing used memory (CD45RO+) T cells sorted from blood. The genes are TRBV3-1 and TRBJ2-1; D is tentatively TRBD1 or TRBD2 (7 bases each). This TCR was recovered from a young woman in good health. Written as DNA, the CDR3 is TGTGCCAGCAGCCCTTCAGGGGGGGCGACGAATAATGAGCAGTTCTTC. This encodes CASSPSGGATNNEQFF.